The next 8 T cell receptor beta chains were all read from a single sample in a study of blood T cell repertoires in COVID-19. Produced via immunoSEQ multiplex PCR; TCRdb's table is partial and in-frame only. The sample consists of 150,000 to 180,000 clones, roughly four fifths of them appearing once. The sample was peripheral blood. The receptors here all came from an elderly man with acute or convalescent COVID-19.

This chain uses TRBV2 with TRBJ1-1; 8 bases are a match to TRBD1. In germline, CDR1 is SNHLY, CDR2 FYNNEI. The CDR3 has 14 residues. V trimming: 6 bases; J trimming: 8 bases; junction bases outside the gene matches: 11. The DNA of the CDR3 is TGTGCCAGCAGGAAAGGACAGGGTGTGGGGGAAGCTTTCTTT. This encodes CASRKGQGVGEAFF.

V usage is TRBV5-5 and J usage is TRBJ2-1; D might be TRBD2 (6 bases). V was pared by 3 bases and J by 0 bases, with 10 bases between. This CDR3 is built from 15 residues. The germline gives CDR1 SGHKS, CDR2 YYEKEE (reference sequence). CDR3 sequence (DNA): TGTGCCAGCAGCTCGGGGGTTAGCTCCTACAATGAGCAGTTCTTC. This encodes CASSSGVSSYNEQFF. Full variable domain (outside the CDR3, taken from reference TRBV5-5 and TRBJ2-1): DAGVTQSPTHLIKTRGQQVTLRCSPISGHKSVSWYQQVLGQGPQFIFQYYEKEERGRGNFPDRFSARQFPNYSSELNVNALLLGDSALYLCASSSGVSSYNEQFFGPGTRLTVL.

The chain has TRBV30 and TRBJ2-7, with 7 bases that match TRBD1. Germline CDR1 is GTSNPN and CDR2 is SVGIG (reference sequence). The CDR3 spans 12 residues. The J segment lost 5 bases and the V segment lost 4 bases, leaving 5 bases of the junction unmatched. The CDR3 bases are TGTGCCTGGAACGCAGGGGGTGACGAGCAGTACTTC. As protein: CAWNAGGDEQYF.

The J gene is TRBJ1-2, the V gene TRBV5-1; tentative D call: TRBD1 (6 bases). V dropped 1 base and J dropped 4 bases, with 17 bases sitting between them. The CDR3 is 16 residues long. Germline V CDR1 and CDR2: SGHRS, YFSETQ. Here the CDR3 DNA reads TGCGCCAGCAGCTTGCTTATGACAGGCCAAGGCTATGGCTACACCTTC. It codes for CASSLLMTGQGYGYTF.

The V call is TRBV5-1, the J call TRBJ2-2, with 8 nucleotides matching TRBD1. V shed 4 bases and J 3 bases; nucleotides not matched to a gene: 5. Germline CDR1 reads SGHRS; CDR2 reads YFSETQ. The CDR3 loop spans 15 amino acids. The CDR3 DNA is TGCGCCAGCAGCGTTTGGACAGGGTACACCGGGGAGCTGTTTTTT. The encoded protein is CASSVWTGYTGELFF.

The chain uses TRBV2 and TRBJ1-4; weak D call: TRBD1 (6 bases). The CDR3 runs 13 residues. Looked up from germline, CDR1 is SNHLY and CDR2 is FYNNEI. Trimming took 3 bases from V and 10 from J, leaving 12 bases between them. The CDR3 spells CASSDDRLRKLFF. In nucleotides, the CDR3 is TGTGCCAGCAGTGACGACAGGCTGAGAAAACTGTTTTTT. Combining the CDR3 with reference TRBV2 and TRBJ1-4 gives the whole variable domain EPEVTQTPSHQVTQMGQEVILRCVPISNHLYFYWYRQILGQKVEFLVSFYNNEISEKSEIFDDQFSVERPDGSNFTLKIRSTKLEDSAMYFCASSDDRLRKLFFGSGTQLSVL.

The chain couples TRBV6-5 to TRBJ1-1; no firm D call. This CDR3 contains 14 residues. The germline V gene has CDR1 MNHEY and CDR2 SVGAGI. The V and J ends lost 5 bases and 1 base respectively, with 11 bases between them. This CDR3 is CASSRDYQNTEAFF. Written as DNA, the CDR3 is TGTGCCAGCAGTAGAGATTATCAGAACACTGAAGCTTTCTTT.

The genes are TRBV11-2 and TRBJ2-4; weak D call: TRBD2 (6 bases). This CDR3 has 16 residues. V lost 1 base to trimming and J lost 1 base, with 11 bases between them. The germline CDR1 and CDR2 sequences are SGHAT and FQNNGV. The CDR3 DNA sequence: TGTGCCAGCAGCTTAGCCACCCGGGGGGCCAAAAACATTCAGTACTTC. Protein: CASSLATRGAKNIQYF. Full variable domain (missing parts from reference TRBV11-2 and TRBJ2-4): EAGVAQSPRYKIIEKRQSVAFWCNPISGHATLYWYQQILGQGPKLLIQFQNNGVVDDSQLPKDRFSAERLKGVDSTLKIQPAKLEDSAVYLCASSLATRGAKNIQYFGAGTRLSVL.